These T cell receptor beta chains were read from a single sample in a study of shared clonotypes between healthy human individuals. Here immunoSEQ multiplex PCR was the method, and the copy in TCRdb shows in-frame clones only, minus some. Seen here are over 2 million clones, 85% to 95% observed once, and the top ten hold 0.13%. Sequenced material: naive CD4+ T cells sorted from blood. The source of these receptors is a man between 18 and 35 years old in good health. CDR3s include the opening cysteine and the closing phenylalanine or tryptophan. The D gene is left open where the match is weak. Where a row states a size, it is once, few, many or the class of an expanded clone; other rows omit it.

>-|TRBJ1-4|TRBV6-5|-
CASSYSGIGGEKLFF
TGTGCCAGCAGTTACTCCGGCATCGGAGGCGAAAAACTGTTTTTT
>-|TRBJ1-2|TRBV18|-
CASSITEGYGYTF
TGTGCCAGCTCAATAACAGAAGGATATGGCTACACCTTC
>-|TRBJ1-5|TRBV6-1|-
CASSALINLGYSNQPQHF
TGTGCCAGCAGTGCCTTAATAAACCTCGGCTATAGCAATCAGCCCCAGCATTTT
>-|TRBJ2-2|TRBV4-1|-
CASSHNQGGLTGELFF
TGCGCCAGCAGCCACAACCAAGGGGGGCTCACCGGGGAGCTGTTTTTT
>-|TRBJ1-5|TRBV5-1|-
CASSFHGGNQPQHF
TGCGCCAGCAGCTTCCACGGAGGCAATCAGCCCCAGCATTTT
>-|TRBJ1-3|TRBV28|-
CASREQQPGNTIYF
TGTGCCAGCAGGGAACAACAGCCCGGAAACACCATATATTTT
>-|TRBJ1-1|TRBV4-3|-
CASSQRGNTEAFF
TGCGCCAGCAGCCAACGGGGAAACACTGAAGCTTTCTTT
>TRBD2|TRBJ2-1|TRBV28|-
CASSVGGNSYNEQFF
TGTGCCAGCAGCGTGGGGGGGAACTCCTACAATGAGCAGTTCTTC
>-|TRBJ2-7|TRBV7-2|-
CASSLVSLGSGTSYEQYF
TGTGCCAGCAGCTTAGTTTCGTTGGGTAGCGGAACTTCCTACGAGCAGTACTTC
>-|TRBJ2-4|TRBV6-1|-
CASSEALFKQGAKNIQYF
TGTGCCAGCAGTGAAGCTCTATTTAAACAGGGCGCCAAAAACATTCAGTACTTC
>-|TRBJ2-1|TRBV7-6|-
CASSLIGSVYNEQFF
TGTGCCAGCAGCTTAATAGGGAGCGTCTACAATGAGCAGTTCTTC
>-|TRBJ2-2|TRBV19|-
CASTRSGQEAGELFF
TGTGCCAGTACCCGAAGCGGTCAGGAGGCCGGGGAGCTGTTTTTT
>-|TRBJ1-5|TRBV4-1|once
CASSQDGGQPQHF
TGCGCCAGCAGCCAAGACGGAGGGCAGCCCCAGCATTTT
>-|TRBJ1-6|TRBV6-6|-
CASLTGSYNSPLHF
TGTGCCAGCCTCACGGGCTCCTATAATTCACCCCTCCACTTT
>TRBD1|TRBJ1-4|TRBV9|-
CASSVGQGDEKLFF
TGTGCCAGCAGCGTAGGACAGGGCGACGAAAAACTGTTTTTT
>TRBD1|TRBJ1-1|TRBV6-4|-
CARKGTGDAEAFF
TGTGCCAGGAAGGGTACAGGGGACGCTGAAGCTTTCTTT
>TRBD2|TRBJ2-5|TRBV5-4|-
CASSPTSGTQETQYF
TGTGCCAGCAGCCCCACTAGCGGGACACAAGAGACCCAGTACTTC
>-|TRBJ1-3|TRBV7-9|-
CASGASSGNTIYF
TGTGCCAGCGGCGCCTCCTCTGGAAACACCATATATTTT
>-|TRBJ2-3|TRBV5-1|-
CASSLVGRKEDTQYF
TGCGCCAGCAGCTTGGTGGGACGGAAAGAAGATACGCAGTATTTT
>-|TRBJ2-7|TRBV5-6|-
CASSSIFDYEQYF
TGTGCCAGCAGCTCGATTTTCGACTACGAGCAGTACTTC
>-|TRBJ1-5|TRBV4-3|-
CASSQDGGNQPQHF
TGCGCCAGCAGCCAAGATGGGGGTAATCAGCCCCAGCATTTT
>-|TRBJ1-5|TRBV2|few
CASSQTGRQHF
TGTGCCAGCAGTCAGACTGGGCGCCAGCATTTT
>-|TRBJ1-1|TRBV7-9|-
CASSLTRDTEAFF
TGTGCCAGCAGCTTAACCAGGGACACTGAAGCTTTCTTT
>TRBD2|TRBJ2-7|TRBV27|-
CASSRGRSYEQYF
TGTGCCAGCAGCCGCGGGAGATCCTACGAGCAGTACTTC
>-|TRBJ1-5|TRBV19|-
CASSMGKGSNQPQHF
TGTGCCAGTAGTATGGGGAAGGGGAGCAATCAGCCCCAGCATTTT
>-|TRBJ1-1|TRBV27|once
CASSRVTNTEAFF
TGTGCCAGTAGCAGGGTTACGAACACTGAAGCTTTCTTT
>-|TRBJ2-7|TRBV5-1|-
CASSSAGAAYEQYF
TGCGCCAGCAGCTCGGCGGGGGCCGCCTACGAGCAGTACTTC
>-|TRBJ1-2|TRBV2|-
CASSSALGDGYTF
TGTGCCAGCAGTTCAGCCCTGGGGGATGGCTACACCTTC
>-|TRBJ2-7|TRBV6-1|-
CASSEALGDIYEQYF
TGTGCCAGCAGTGAAGCGCTAGGGGACATCTACGAGCAGTACTTC
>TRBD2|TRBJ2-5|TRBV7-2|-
CASSLEERDFRETQYF
TGTGCCAGCAGCTTAGAGGAGCGGGACTTTCGAGAGACCCAGTACTTC
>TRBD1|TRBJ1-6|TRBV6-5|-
CASSYSYRGNSPLHF
TGTGCCAGCAGTTACTCTTACAGGGGTAATTCACCCCTCCACTTT
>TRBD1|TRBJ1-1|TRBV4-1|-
CASSQGQMNTEAFF
TGCGCCAGCAGCCAGGGACAGATGAACACTGAAGCTTTCTTT
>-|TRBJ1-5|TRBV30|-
CAWSAQGNQPQHF
TGTGCCTGGAGTGCGCAGGGGAATCAGCCCCAGCATTTT
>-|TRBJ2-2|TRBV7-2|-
CASSRDTHTGELFF
TGTGCCAGCAGCCGGGACACCCACACCGGGGAGCTGTTTTTT
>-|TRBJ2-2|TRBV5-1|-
CASSLMPGADGELFF
TGCGCCAGCAGCTTGATGCCAGGGGCGGACGGGGAGCTGTTTTTT
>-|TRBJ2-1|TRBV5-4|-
CASSLAGGGYNEQFF
TGTGCCAGCAGCTTGGCCGGGGGCGGATACAATGAGCAGTTCTTC
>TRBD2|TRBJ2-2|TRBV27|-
CASSLSGPGLVTGELFF
TGTGCCAGCAGTTTATCGGGACCGGGACTAGTAACCGGGGAGCTGTTTTTT
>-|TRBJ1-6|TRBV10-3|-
CAISESTTDDGHSPLHF
TGTGCCATCAGTGAGTCGACGACAGACGACGGGCATTCACCCCTCCACTTT
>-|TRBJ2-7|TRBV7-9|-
CASSLDSSYEQYF
TGTGCCAGCAGCTTGGACAGTTCCTACGAGCAGTACTTC
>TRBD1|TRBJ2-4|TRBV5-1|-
CASSWGTGVKNIQYF
TGCGCCAGCAGCTGGGGGACAGGGGTCAAAAACATTCAGTACTTC
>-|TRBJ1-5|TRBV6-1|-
CASSEGLKSVQPQHF
TGTGCCAGCAGTGAAGGCCTAAAATCGGTTCAGCCCCAGCATTTT
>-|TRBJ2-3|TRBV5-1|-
CASSSYGDSADTQYF
TGCGCCAGCAGCAGCTACGGGGATTCTGCAGATACGCAGTATTTT
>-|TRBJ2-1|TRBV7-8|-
CASSSHNTGGEQFF
TGTGCCAGCAGCTCCCATAATACCGGGGGTGAGCAGTTCTTC
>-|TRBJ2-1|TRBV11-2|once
CASSVPGSSAHNEQFF
TGTGCCAGCAGCGTACCGGGAAGTTCCGCCCACAATGAGCAGTTCTTC
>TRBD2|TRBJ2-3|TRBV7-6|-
CASSLSGTRSDTQYF
TGTGCCAGCAGCTTAAGTGGGACTAGATCCGATACGCAGTATTTT
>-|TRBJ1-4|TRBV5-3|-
CARSLEATSTNEKLFF
TGTGCCAGAAGCTTGGAGGCAACTTCAACTAATGAAAAACTGTTTTTT